This T cell receptor (beta chain) was captured in a study of blood T cell repertoires in COVID-19. Study-wide background: Acute and convalescent COVID-19 samples came from the United States, Italy and Spain. The cDNA or gDNA used as material had been derived from T cells, B-cell-depleted T cells, or PBMCs.

Original data processing: Amplification with reference gene primers provided the estimates of nucleated cell counts. Clones were read by immunoSEQ multiplex PCR, and TCRdb kept only the in-frame ones, dropping some. The DNA was the basis for D and trimming; V, J and clone size are from that table. Of 30,000 to 40,000 clones detected, over 80% appear once; the ten largest clones hold roughly 5.2%. Germline CDR1 is LGHNT and CDR2 is FRNRAP. This CDR3 spans 14 amino acids. V gave up 6 bases and J gave up 1 base, with 13 bases separating them. This clone counts as medium-sized (0.01 to 0.1%). This receptor was taken from a man aged 50 or older with active COVID-19. The specimen sequenced was peripheral blood. The chain couples TRBV12-5 to TRBJ2-7, with D possibly being TRBD1 (6 bases). The CDR3: CASGSSGESYEQYF. CDR3 in DNA: TGTGCTAGTGGATCCTCAGGGGAGTCCTACGAGCAGTACTTC.